The source of this T cell receptor (beta chain) is a study of graft-versus-host responses after intestinal transplantation. At the level of the study: The whole recipient group had anti-thymocyte globulin induction followed by tacrolimus and steroids for around 3 years. Study-level findings and limits: Early post-transplant falls in HvG clones accompanied the peak levels of circulating GvH clones.

Germline CDR1 LNHNV, CDR2 YYDKDF (reference sequence). The CDR3 loop spans 13 amino acids. Between the trimmed V and J ends, which lost 0 bases and 1 base, there was a span of 4 bases. The assay was immunoSEQ multiplex PCR, and TCRdb's table has in-frame clones only and misses some. The sample lists around 100,000 clones, roughly 87% occurring once. In regard to this clone: The antigen is not known.

V is TRBV15 and J is TRBJ2-7; D unresolved. The TCR was taken from a human donor who received an intestinal transplant. The sample consisted of unstimulated CD4+ T cells sorted from spleen or lymph node cells, taken before intestinal transplant. The CDR3 DNA is TGTGCCACCAGCAGAGACAGGTCCTACGAGCAGTACTTC. This encodes CATSRDRSYEQYF.